The 18 T cell receptor beta chains given below trace back to one sample, sequenced in a study of PD-1 blockade in classical Hodgkin lymphoma. The data were produced by immunoSEQ multiplex PCR, yet TCRdb's version contains in-frame clones alone and is incomplete. The sample carries 40,000 to 65,000 clones, 65% to 85% recorded once. Patients all relapsed after autologous stem cell transplantation, and there was variation in brentuximab vedotin exposure. The specimen comprised peripheral blood mononuclear cells (PBMCs), sampled at baseline. Every receptor here comes from a human donor with classical Hodgkin lymphoma.

The table lists this clone with a count of one. The chain employs TRBV10-3 and TRBJ1-3, with D perhaps matching TRBD1 (6 bases). The CDR3 totals 14 residues. Trimming removed 6 bases at V and 4 bases at J, with 13 bases between. Germline assignment: CDR1 ENHRY and CDR2 SYGVKD. CDR3 bases: TGTGCCATCAGGACCACAGGGTCCGGAAACACCATATATTTT. It yields the protein CAIRTTGSGNTIYF.

This chain links TRBV30 with TRBJ2-7; 8 positions match TRBD1. Germline values: CDR1 GTSNPN, CDR2 SVGIG (reference sequence). The CDR3 totals 15 residues. V dropped 6 bases and J dropped 3; count of bases not matched to a gene: 13. The CDR3 coding sequence is TGTGCCTGCTTCGCATCGGGGACAGGCCACTACGAGCAGTACTTC. Its protein product is CACFASGTGHYEQYF.

This clone is medium-sized. This chain joins TRBV11-3 and TRBJ2-7, with 9 bases fitting TRBD1. Germline lookup yields CDR1 SGHNT and CDR2 YENEEA. This CDR3 is 15 amino acids long. V was pared by 5 bases and J by 1 base, with 6 bases of the junction left unmatched. CDR3 loop: CASSPWTGDSYEQYF. The CDR3 coding sequence is TGTGCCAGCAGCCCTTGGACAGGGGATTCCTACGAGCAGTACTTC.

The J gene is TRBJ2-1, the V gene TRBV30, with 7 bases fitting TRBD2. The CDR3 runs to 13 residues. CDR1 and CDR2 (germline): GTSNPN, SVGIG (reference sequence). Unmatched junction bases numbered 3, after V lost 4 bases and J lost 3 bases. CDR3 in amino acids: CAWTGTNYNEQFF. CDR3 DNA sequence: TGTGCCTGGACGGGGACTAACTACAATGAGCAGTTCTTC.

The V and J genes are TRBV5-4 and TRBJ1-3; D not certain. The CDR3 is 15 amino acids. Germline CDR1 and CDR2: SGHNT and YYREEE (reference sequence). V was trimmed by 4 bases and J by 0 bases, leaving 11 bases between them. The CDR3 sequence: CASSRAGSSGNTIYF. CDR3 sequence (DNA): TGTGCCAGCAGCCGGGCTGGGAGCTCTGGAAACACCATATATTTT.

The chain links TRBV25-1 to TRBJ2-5; unclear D gene. The better agreement between TRBJ2-7 and the DNA end casts doubt on the J call. CDR3 length: 15 residues. Germline values: CDR1 MGHDK, CDR2 SYGVNS. The CDR3 sequence is CASSEFEANLYEQYF. CDR3 DNA sequence: TGTGCCAGCAGTGAATTCGAAGCGAACCTCTACGAGCAGTACTTC.

The DNA for the CDR3 is TGCGCCAGCAGCCAAGATCTAAGGGGACAGGGGGATGTAGGTGGCTACACCTTC. Translated: CASSQDLRGQGDVGGYTF. This chain joins TRBV4-3 and TRBJ1-2; TRBD1 matches 11 bases. The CDR3 length is 18 residues. CDR1 and CDR2 from the germline V gene are LGHNA and YSLEER. Trimming took 0 bases from V and 7 from J; bases not matched to a gene: 13.

The V and J genes are TRBV19 and TRBJ2-7, with D perhaps TRBD1 (6 bases). This CDR3 contains 15 residues. The germline V and J ends were trimmed by 6 bases and 0 bases, with 15 bases remaining between them. Germline CDR1 is LNHDA and CDR2 is SQIVND (reference sequence). The CDR3 is CASSEIQGLSYEQYF. CDR3 nucleotide sequence: TGTGCCAGTAGCGAGATACAGGGTCTCTCCTACGAGCAGTACTTC.

V usage is TRBV30 and J usage is TRBJ1-3, with D possibly being TRBD1 (5 bases). Trimming left V 3 bases short and J 3 bases short, with 12 bases between. This CDR3 is built from 14 residues. Looked up from germline, CDR1 is GTSNPN and CDR2 is SVGIG (reference sequence). CDR3 protein: CAWRFAGGGNTIYF. The DNA of the CDR3 is TGTGCCTGGAGGTTTGCGGGGGGTGGAAACACCATATATTTT.

This clone was seen a few times. The chain joins TRBV23-1 to TRBJ2-7, with D possibly being TRBD1 (5 bases). TRBV23-1 carries the ORF label, with uncertain function. The CDR3 consists of 15 residues. The ends were cut back, 2 bases at V and 5 bases at J, with 16 bases in the middle. The CDR3 DNA reads TGCGCCAGCAGTCAACCGCAGGGATCCCCCCACGAGCAGTACTTC. Protein sequence: CASSQPQGSPHEQYF.

This clone was detected once. The V and J genes are TRBV5-4 and TRBJ1-2; D call uncertain. Germline V gives CDR1 SGHNT, CDR2 YYREEE (reference sequence). The CDR3 length is 12 residues. Trimming pared 0 bases from V and 4 bases from J, leaving 4 bases between. Here the CDR3 DNA reads TGTGCCAGCAGCTTGGACGGCTATGGCTACACCTTC. The encoded protein is CASSLDGYGYTF.

The table lists this clone with a count of one. The V gene is TRBV14, the J gene TRBJ1-1; a possible D gene is TRBD1 (5 bases). The germline V gene encodes CDR1 SGHDN and CDR2 FVKESK. The CDR3 covers 13 residues. V dropped 4 bases and J dropped 11 bases, with 17 bases sitting between them. The CDR3 nucleotides are TGTGCCAGCAGCCCCCTAGGTGGGGGTGGCGCTTTCTTT. Protein sequence: CASSPLGGGGAFF.

This sequence joins TRBV9 and TRBJ2-2; TRBD2 matches 12 bases. CDR1 SGDLS and CDR2 YYNGEE come from the germline V gene. Unmatched junction bases numbered 5, after V lost 0 bases and J lost 5 bases. The CDR3 contains 17 residues. Here the CDR3 DNA reads TGTGCCAGCAGCGTAGCCCCAGGACTAGCGGGGACCGGGGAGCTGTTTTTT. Translation gives CASSVAPGLAGTGELFF. The full variable domain, its missing parts supplied by reference TRBV9 and TRBJ2-2, is DSGVTQTPKHLITATGQRVTLRCSPRSGDLSVYWYQQSLDQGLQFLIQYYNGEERAKGNILERFSAQQFPDLHSELNLSSLELGDSALYFCASSVAPGLAGTGELFFGEGSRLTVL.

This chain links TRBV10-3 with TRBJ2-6; D not certain. CDR1 and CDR2 from the germline V gene are ENHRY and SYGVKD. Trimming took 6 bases from V and 2 from J, leaving 8 bases between them. The CDR3 contains 14 residues. The CDR3 here is CAIRDGAGANVLTF. The CDR3 nucleotides read TGTGCCATCAGAGACGGAGCTGGGGCCAACGTCCTGACTTTC.

This clone has a handful of counts. The CDR3 coding sequence is TGTGCCAGCTCACCGAACGGAGGGGGCTACAATGAGCAGTTCTTC. Residues: CASSPNGGGYNEQFF. This chain uses TRBV18 with TRBJ2-1; perhaps D is TRBD1 or TRBD2 (6 bases each). Trimming shortened V by 3 bases and J by 3 bases, and 12 bases separated the two germline ends. The length of the CDR3 is 15 residues. The germline gives CDR1 KGHSH, CDR2 LQKENI.

V and J are TRBV27 and TRBJ1-2; 12 bases are a match to TRBD1. J was trimmed by 7 bases and V by 3 bases; bases with no gene match: 6. CDR1 and CDR2 (germline): MNHEY, SMNVEV (reference sequence). There are 15 residues in the CDR3. CDR3 bases: TGTGCCAGCAGTTTTAAGGGACAGGGGGCCTCTGGCTACACCTTC. It is translated as CASSFKGQGASGYTF.

The chain links TRBV9 to TRBJ1-1; TRBD1 agrees at 7 bases. This CDR3 contains 16 residues. From germline, CDR1 is SGDLS and CDR2 YYNGEE. V trimming: 4 bases; J trimming: 0 bases; junction bases outside the gene matches: 9. Written as DNA, the CDR3 is TGTGCCAGCAGCCCAGTAACAGGGGTTATGAACACTGAAGCTTTCTTT. Residues: CASSPVTGVMNTEAFF.

This chain uses TRBV18 with TRBJ1-1; D unresolved. Germline V gene lookup returns CDR1 KGHSH and CDR2 LQKENI. The CDR3 spans 13 residues. V lost 3 bases and J 2 bases, leaving 7 bases between the germline ends. CDR3: CASSPEANTEAFF. CDR3 in DNA: TGTGCCAGCTCACCGGAAGCAAACACTGAAGCTTTCTTT. The full variable domain, in which reference TRBV18 and TRBJ1-1 provide the parts outside the CDR3, is NAGVMQNPRHLVRRRGQEARLRCSPMKGHSHVYWYRQLPEEGLKFMVYLQKENIIDESGMPKERFSAEFPKEGPSILRIQQVVRGDSAAYFCASSPEANTEAFFGQGTRLTVV.